The present T cell receptor (beta chain) was sequenced within a study of T cell responses to AZD1222 COVID-19 vaccine. The study's findings and limits: Unmutated variant regions are reportedly the target of nearly half of TCRs that are spike-specific. Clonal diversity may have been underestimated in mostly white British donors. Among those given AZD1222, only five or six were seropositive at baseline.

Of note for this clone: Its antigen is not known.

Clones were sequenced by immunoSEQ multiplex PCR, and TCRdb holds only the in-frame ones, with some missing. The sample has roughly 130,000 clones; about 90% are singletons. The receptor was isolated from an adult in good health. The starting material was peripheral blood, obtained on day 0 of AZD1222 vaccination.

The CDR3 DNA sequence: TGTGCCAGCAGCTCTCCTCTAGCGGGGACTAACACCGGGGAGCTGTTTTTT. Its protein product is CASSSPLAGTNTGELFF. V is TRBV5-4 and J is TRBJ2-2, with 9 bases matching TRBD2. The germline gives CDR1 SGHNT, CDR2 YYREEE (reference sequence). The CDR3 contains 17 residues. J gave up 2 bases and V 3 bases, and 8 bases lay outside the gene matches.